This entry lists 18 T cell receptor beta chains sequenced from one sample in a study of T cells after yellow fever vaccination. Using its own MiXCR run on the 5' RACE reads, TCRdb lists one record per CDR3 protein. The profile shows 300,000 to 350,000 distinct CDR3 sequences, approximately 4% of them singletons. The specimen comprised PBMCs, sampled 15 days after the yellow fever booster vaccination. The receptors shown here come from a man younger than 35 who received the YFV17D yellow fever vaccine.

This clonotype appeared many times. This chain joins TRBV5-1 and TRBJ2-3; D is perhaps TRBD2 (7 bases). Germline V gene lookup returns CDR1 SGHRS and CDR2 YFSETQ. The ends were cut back, 6 bases at V and 3 bases at J, with 17 bases in the middle. The CDR3 totals 15 residues. The CDR3 bases are TGCGCCAGCACCCCGTGGGGGGGGCGGACAGATACGCAGTATTTT. Translating gives CASTPWGGRTDTQYF.

This clonotype was seen at least ten times. J is TRBJ2-2 and V is TRBV10-3; D is unclear. The length of the CDR3 is 13 residues. Trimming left V 9 bases short and J 0 bases short, with 8 bases between. CDR1 and CDR2 (germline): ENHRY, SYGVKD. Written as DNA, the CDR3 is TGTGCCATGTGCGATGCGAACACCGGGGAGCTGTTTTTT. Protein product: CAMCDANTGELFF.

This clonotype was detected ten times or more. DNA of the CDR3: TGTGCCAGCAGTTCCCAAGGGACCTACGAGCAGTACTTC. It specifies CASSSQGTYEQYF. The rearrangement joins TRBV6-1 to TRBJ2-7; D is unresolved. Trimming cost V 5 bases and J 2 bases, with 10 bases left between them. CDR3 length: 13 residues. Germline lookup yields CDR1 MNHNS and CDR2 SASEGT.

The J gene is TRBJ1-3, the V gene TRBV7-9, with D possibly matching TRBD1 (5 bases). This CDR3 comprises 16 residues. Per the germline V gene, CDR1 is SEHNR and CDR2 is FQNEAQ (reference sequence). Trimming took off 7 bases at V and 0 bases at J, with 16 bases between the two ends. CDR3 sequence: CASTPGGTASGNTIYF. The CDR3 DNA reads as TGTGCCAGCACCCCGGGGGGGACTGCCTCTGGAAACACCATATATTTT.

The chain employs TRBV7-3 and TRBJ1-4; no definite D call. Germline V gene data show CDR1 as SGHTA and CDR2 as FQGTGA. This CDR3 has 16 residues. V lost 5 bases and J 0 bases, leaving 13 bases between the germline ends. CDR3 in DNA: TGTGCCAGCAGCCCGGATGCGGGAGCAACTAATGAAAAACTGTTTTTT. Its translation is CASSPDAGATNEKLFF.

This clonotype was counted ten times or more. The rearrangement uses TRBV6-5 and TRBJ1-2; TRBD1 matches 9 bases. With V trimmed by 7 bases and J by 4 bases, 19 bases remained unmatched. The germline V gene has CDR1 MNHEY and CDR2 SVGAGI. The CDR3 totals 18 residues. Here the CDR3 reads CASIKRRDRANSRYGYTF. The CDR3 coding sequence is TGTGCCAGCATTAAACGTCGGGACAGGGCGAATAGCCGCTATGGCTACACCTTC.

Many counts were recorded for this clonotype. DNA for the CDR3: TGCAGTGCTAGTCTCCAGGGGGCGAATGGCTACACCTTC. This translates into CSASLQGANGYTF. The chain employs TRBV20-1 and TRBJ1-2, with 8 bases aligning to TRBD1. The junction had 6 bases not matched to a gene; V was cut back by 3 bases and J by 6 bases. Germline V gene sequence: CDR1 DFQATT, CDR2 SNEGSKA (reference sequence). The CDR3 contains 13 residues.

In its sample, this clonotype was seen a few times. This rearrangement joins TRBV20-1 to TRBJ1-5, with a possible D match to TRBD1 (5 bases). The length of the CDR3 is 16 residues. Trimming removed 5 bases at V and 0 bases at J, with 17 bases between. The V gene's germline CDR1 is DFQATT and CDR2 SNEGSKA (reference sequence). As DNA, the CDR3 is TGCAGTGCTCTCGAAGGCGGGGGGAATAGCAATCAGCCCCAGCATTTT. It translates to CSALEGGGNSNQPQHF.

The chain employs TRBV7-9 and TRBJ1-2; the match to TRBD1 covers 8 bases. V gave up 1 base and J gave up 2 bases; unmatched junction bases: 6. The germline V gene has CDR1 SEHNR and CDR2 FQNEAQ (reference sequence). The CDR3 is 16 amino acids. The CDR3 loop reads CASSLGGQGANYGYTF. CDR3 nucleotides: TGTGCCAGCAGCTTAGGAGGGCAGGGGGCGAACTATGGCTACACCTTC.

Many counts were recorded for this clonotype. This chain links TRBV12-3 or TRBV12-4 with TRBJ2-7; TRBD1 aligns across 9 bases. The CDR3 runs 14 residues. The V and J ends lost 8 bases and 6 bases, in that order; junction bases with no gene match: 11. The CDR3 DNA sequence: TGTGCCAGCTCACCCGGGACAGGGCCTTTCGAGCAGTACTTC. This codes for CASSPGTGPFEQYF.

This clonotype was seen a handful of times. For the CDR3, the DNA is TGTGCCAGCGCGAGGGACAGGGCCCAAGAGACCCAGTACTTC. It translates to CASARDRAQETQYF. This chain joins TRBV7-3 and TRBJ2-5, with 9 positions matching TRBD1. CDR1 and CDR2 from the germline V gene are SGHTA and FQGTGA. The CDR3 is made up of 14 amino acids. The V segment lost 8 bases and the J segment 1 base; nucleotides outside the gene matches: 5.

In its sample, this clonotype was seen many times. The rearrangement joins TRBV4-2 to TRBJ1-4; a weak D match, TRBD1 (6 bases). The CDR3 has 17 amino acids. V was pared by 0 bases and J by 8 bases, with 19 bases between. Per the germline V gene, CDR1 is LGHNA and CDR2 is YNFKEQ. DNA of the CDR3: TGTGCCAGCAGCCAAGATGAGGAGGCGGGGGCCCGAGAAAAACTGTTTTTT. Translated, it gives CASSQDEEAGAREKLFF.

This clonotype was seen a handful of times. The chain uses TRBV27 and TRBJ2-6; 7 positions agree with TRBD1. CDR3 length: 17 amino acids. Germline V gives CDR1 MNHEY, CDR2 SMNVEV (reference sequence). Germline trimming cut 3 bases from V and 3 bases from J; bases unmatched to any gene: 8. The CDR3 loop is CASSFEGALGGANVLTF. In DNA, the CDR3 is TGTGCCAGCAGTTTTGAGGGGGCGCTCGGTGGGGCCAACGTCCTGACTTTC.

This clonotype was seen repeatedly, ten times or more. This chain joins TRBV7-2 and TRBJ2-7; TRBD1 aligns across 11 bases. The CDR3 runs to 15 residues. V shed 7 bases, J shed 3 bases, and the junction held 8 bases outside the gene matches. Germline-derived CDR1 and CDR2 are SGHTA and FQGNSA. The DNA for the CDR3 is TGTGCCAGCAACTACCGGGACAGGGGGGTCTACGAGCAGTACTTC. Translated: CASNYRDRGVYEQYF.

The chain employs TRBV20-1 and TRBJ1-2; 7 bases agree with TRBD1. The CDR3 is 14 amino acids. The V gene end was trimmed by 5 bases and the J gene end by 0 bases; junction bases not matched to a gene: 6. The germline V gene encodes CDR1 DFQATT and CDR2 SNEGSKA (reference sequence). The CDR3 region has the DNA TGCAGTGCTGTCCAGGGGGGGACTAACTATGGCTACACCTTC. Protein product: CSAVQGGTNYGYTF.

This clonotype was seen many times. The chain is built from TRBV15 and TRBJ1-1, with D tentatively TRBD1 (5 bases). The length of the CDR3 is 15 residues. The V end was cut by 5 bases, the J end by 0 bases, with 13 bases between. Germline CDR1 is LNHNV and CDR2 is YYDKDF (reference sequence). The CDR3 DNA sequence: TGTGCCACCAGCCCGGCGGGGACTATGAACACTGAAGCTTTCTTT. Its translation: CATSPAGTMNTEAFF.

This clonotype was counted only a few times. The chain employs TRBV20-1 and TRBJ1-2, with D possibly TRBD1 on 6 matching bases. The CDR3 extends over 13 amino acids. Germline values: CDR1 DFQATT, CDR2 SNEGSKA (reference sequence). The CDR3 bases are TGCAGCGCCGGAACGCAGGGGTTATATGGCTACACCTTC. The encoded protein is CSAGTQGLYGYTF.

Only a few counts were recorded for this clonotype. The J gene is TRBJ1-1, the V gene TRBV7-3; D call uncertain. The CDR3 has 13 residues. Trimming removed 4 bases from V and 2 bases from J, with 8 bases in between. Germline V CDR1 and CDR2: SGHTA, FQGTGA. The CDR3 DNA follows: TGTGCCAGCAGCTCTACCTATAACACTGAAGCTTTCTTT. Translated, it gives CASSSTYNTEAFF.